The entry that follows covers one T cell receptor (beta chain) sequence. This record comes from a study of blood T cell repertoires in COVID-19. Trimming took off 3 bases at V and 5 bases at J, with 7 bases between the two ends. The germline gives CDR1 DFQATT, CDR2 SNEGSKA (reference sequence). This CDR3 contains 11 residues. Sequencing was performed with immunoSEQ multiplex PCR; in TCRdb, only in-frame clones are kept and a portion is missing. Of approximately 30,000 clones listed, about 87% are singletons. The source is a human donor in a cohort sampled during active COVID-19. The chain recombines TRBV20-1 with TRBJ1-2; no clear D gene. Sequenced material: peripheral blood. In DNA form, the CDR3 reads TGCAGTGCTAGTCGAACTTATGGCTACACCTTC. As protein: CSASRTYGYTF.